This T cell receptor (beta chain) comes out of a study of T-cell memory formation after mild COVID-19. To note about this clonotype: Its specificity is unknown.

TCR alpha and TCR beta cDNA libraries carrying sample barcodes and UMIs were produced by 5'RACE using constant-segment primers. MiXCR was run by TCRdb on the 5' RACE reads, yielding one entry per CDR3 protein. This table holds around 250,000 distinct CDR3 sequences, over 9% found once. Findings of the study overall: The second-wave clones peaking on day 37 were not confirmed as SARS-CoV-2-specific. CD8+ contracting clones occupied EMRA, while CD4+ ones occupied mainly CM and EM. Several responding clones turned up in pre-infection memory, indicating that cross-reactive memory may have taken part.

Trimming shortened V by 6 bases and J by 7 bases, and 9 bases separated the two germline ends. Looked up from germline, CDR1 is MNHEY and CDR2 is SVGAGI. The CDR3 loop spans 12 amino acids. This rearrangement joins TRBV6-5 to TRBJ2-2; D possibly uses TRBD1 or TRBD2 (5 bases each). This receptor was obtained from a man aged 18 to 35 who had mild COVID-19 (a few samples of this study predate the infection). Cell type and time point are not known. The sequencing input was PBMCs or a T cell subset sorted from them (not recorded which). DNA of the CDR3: TGTGCCAGCAGGGGACGGCTCGGGGAGCTGTTTTTT. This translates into CASRGRLGELFF.